This T cell receptor (beta chain) was sequenced for a study of response to subunit inactivated influenza vaccine. Points from the study as a whole: It was suggested by the authors that few new T cells are recruited by each seasonal influenza vaccination.

TCRdb analysed the RT-PCR reads with MiXCR anew, one entry per CDR3 protein. Of roughly 570,000 distinct CDR3 sequences in the sample, 13% were seen once. Regarding this clonotype: Its antigen remains unknown. The junction shows a germline mismatch at one end, possibly a read error.

Germline V gene sequence: CDR1 MDHEN, CDR2 SYDVKM. The length of the CDR3 is 14 residues. The chain is built from TRBV28 and TRBJ2-1; D is perhaps TRBD1 or TRBD2 (5 bases each). Material: PBMCs from blood, obtained around seven weeks after vaccination. The sequence was obtained from a man aged 45 to 65 who received an inactivated influenza vaccine. The CDR3: CASSGAASYDEQFF. The CDR3 DNA reads as TGTGCCAGCAGCGGGGCGGCGTCCTACGATGAGCAGTTCTTC. Looking up the rest from reference TRBV28 and TRBJ2-1 gives the full variable domain: DVKVTQSSRYLVKRTGEKVFLECVQDMDHENMFWYRQDPGLGLRLIYFSYDVKMKEKGDIPEGYSVSREKKERFSLILESASTNQTSMYLCASSGAASYDEQFFGPGTRLTVL.